This T cell receptor (beta chain) was identified in a study of cytomegalovirus exposure and HLA in healthy donors. Study findings and constraints: More clonal expansion characterized HLA-associated TCR beta chains than equally common others in a later analysis.

The CDR3 totals 14 residues. V was cut by 0 bases and J by 0 bases, with 9 bases left in between. The germline V gene has CDR1 GTSNPN and CDR2 SVGIG (reference sequence). The PCR was carried out with 60 Vbeta primers and 13 Jbeta primers. The assay was immunoSEQ multiplex PCR, and TCRdb's table has in-frame clones only and misses some. Recorded here are around 42,000 clones; the top ten clones represent 1% to 1.5%. With regard to this clone: Antigen specificity is unknown.

J is TRBJ2-7 and V is TRBV30; D might be TRBD2 (6 bases). Input material: PBMCs. The clonotype originates from a young man in good health and CMV-seronegative. The CDR3 bases are TGTGCCTGGAGTGTAGGAGGGAGCTCCTACGAGCAGTACTTC. This codes for CAWSVGGSSYEQYF.